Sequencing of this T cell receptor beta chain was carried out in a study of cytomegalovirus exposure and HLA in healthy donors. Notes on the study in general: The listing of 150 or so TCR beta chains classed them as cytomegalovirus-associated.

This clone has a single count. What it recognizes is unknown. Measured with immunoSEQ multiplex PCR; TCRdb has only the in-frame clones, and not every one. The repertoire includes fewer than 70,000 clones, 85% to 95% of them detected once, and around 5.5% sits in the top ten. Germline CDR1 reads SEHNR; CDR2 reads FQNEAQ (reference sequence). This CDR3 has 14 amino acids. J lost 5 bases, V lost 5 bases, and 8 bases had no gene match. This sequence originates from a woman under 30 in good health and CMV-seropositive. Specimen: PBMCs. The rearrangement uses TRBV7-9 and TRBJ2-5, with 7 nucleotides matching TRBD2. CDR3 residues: CASSDRLATETQYF. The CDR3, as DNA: TGTGCCAGCAGCGACCGACTAGCTACGGAGACCCAGTACTTC.